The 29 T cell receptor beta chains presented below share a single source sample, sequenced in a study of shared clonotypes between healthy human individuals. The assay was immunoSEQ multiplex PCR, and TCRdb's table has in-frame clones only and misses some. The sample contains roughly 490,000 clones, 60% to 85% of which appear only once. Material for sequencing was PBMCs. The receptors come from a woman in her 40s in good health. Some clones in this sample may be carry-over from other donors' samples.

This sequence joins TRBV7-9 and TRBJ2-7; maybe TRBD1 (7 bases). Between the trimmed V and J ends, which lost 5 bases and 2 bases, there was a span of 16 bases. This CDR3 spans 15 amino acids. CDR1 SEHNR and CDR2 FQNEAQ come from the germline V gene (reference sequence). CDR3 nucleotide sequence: TGTGCCAGCAGCCCTAGGAGGGACAGACCCTACGAGCAGTACTTC. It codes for CASSPRRDRPYEQYF.

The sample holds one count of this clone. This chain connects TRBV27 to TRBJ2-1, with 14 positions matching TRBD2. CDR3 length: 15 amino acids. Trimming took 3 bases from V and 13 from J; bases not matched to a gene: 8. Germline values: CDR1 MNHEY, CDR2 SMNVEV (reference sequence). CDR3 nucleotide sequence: TGTGCCAGCAGTTTGACTAGCGGGAGGGGTCGCGACCAGTTCTTC. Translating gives CASSLTSGRGRDQFF.

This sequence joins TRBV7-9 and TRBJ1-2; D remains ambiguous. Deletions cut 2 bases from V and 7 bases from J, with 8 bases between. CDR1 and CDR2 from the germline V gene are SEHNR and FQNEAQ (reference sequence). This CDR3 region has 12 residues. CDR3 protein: CASSLRAAGYTF. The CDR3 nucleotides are TGTGCCAGCAGCTTACGCGCAGCTGGCTACACCTTC.

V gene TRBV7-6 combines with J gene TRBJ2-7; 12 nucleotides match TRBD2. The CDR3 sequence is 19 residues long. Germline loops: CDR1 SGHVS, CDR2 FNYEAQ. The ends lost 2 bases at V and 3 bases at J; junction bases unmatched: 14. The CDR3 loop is CASSLQGLAGGPKGYEQYF. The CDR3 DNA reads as TGTGCCAGCAGCTTACAGGGTCTAGCGGGAGGGCCTAAAGGCTACGAGCAGTACTTC.

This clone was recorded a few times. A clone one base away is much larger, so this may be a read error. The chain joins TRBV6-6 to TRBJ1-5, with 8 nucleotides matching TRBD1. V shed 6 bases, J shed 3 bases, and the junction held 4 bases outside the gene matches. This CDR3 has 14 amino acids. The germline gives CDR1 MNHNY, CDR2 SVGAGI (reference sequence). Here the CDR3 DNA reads TGTGCCAGCAGCCCGGGACAGGCCAATCAGCCCCAGCATTTT. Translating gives CASSPGQANQPQHF.

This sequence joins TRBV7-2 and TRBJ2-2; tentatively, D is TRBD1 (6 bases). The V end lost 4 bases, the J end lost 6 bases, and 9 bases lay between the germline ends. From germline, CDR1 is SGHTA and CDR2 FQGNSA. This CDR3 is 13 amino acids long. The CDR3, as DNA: TGTGCCAGCAGCTCTTACAGGGCCGGGGAGCTGTTTTTT. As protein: CASSSYRAGELFF.

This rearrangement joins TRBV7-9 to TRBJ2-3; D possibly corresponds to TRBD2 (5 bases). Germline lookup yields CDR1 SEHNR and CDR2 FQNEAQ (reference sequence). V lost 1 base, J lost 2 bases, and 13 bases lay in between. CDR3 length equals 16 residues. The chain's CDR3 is CASSLVLGGNTDTQYF. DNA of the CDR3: TGTGCCAGCAGCTTAGTCTTAGGAGGCAACACAGATACGCAGTATTTT.

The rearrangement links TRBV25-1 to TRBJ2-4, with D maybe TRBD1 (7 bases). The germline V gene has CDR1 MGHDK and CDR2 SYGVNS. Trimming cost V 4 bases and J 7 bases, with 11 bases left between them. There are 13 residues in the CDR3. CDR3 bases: TGTGCCAGCAGTGCCTCAGGGGGGAACATTCAGTACTTC. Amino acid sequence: CASSASGGNIQYF.

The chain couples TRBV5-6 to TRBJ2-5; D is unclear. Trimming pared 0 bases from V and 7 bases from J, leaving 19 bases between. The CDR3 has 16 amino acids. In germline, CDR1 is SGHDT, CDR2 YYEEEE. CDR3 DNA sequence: TGTGCCAGCAGCTTGGCCGCGACGGTGCGTTTGTGGACCCAGTACTTC. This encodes CASSLAATVRLWTQYF.

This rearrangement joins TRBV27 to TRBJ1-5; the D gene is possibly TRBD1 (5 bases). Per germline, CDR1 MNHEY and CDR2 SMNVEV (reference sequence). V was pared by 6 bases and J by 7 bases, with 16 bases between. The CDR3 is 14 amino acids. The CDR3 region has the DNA TGTGCCAGCAGGCCTCAGGGAGGCGGGCAGCCCCAGCATTTT. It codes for CASRPQGGGQPQHF.

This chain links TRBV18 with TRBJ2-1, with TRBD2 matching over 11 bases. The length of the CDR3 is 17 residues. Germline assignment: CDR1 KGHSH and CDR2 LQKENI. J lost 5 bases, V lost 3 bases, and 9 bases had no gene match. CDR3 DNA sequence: TGTGCCAGCTCACCCAACCCATGGGGACTAGCGGACAATGAGCAGTTCTTC. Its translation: CASSPNPWGLADNEQFF.

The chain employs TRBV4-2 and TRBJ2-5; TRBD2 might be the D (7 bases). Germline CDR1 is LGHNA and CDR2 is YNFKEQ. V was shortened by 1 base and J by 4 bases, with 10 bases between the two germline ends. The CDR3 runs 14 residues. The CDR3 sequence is CASSQVGGAETQYF. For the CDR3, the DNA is TGTGCCAGCAGCCAAGTGGGGGGGGCAGAGACCCAGTACTTC.

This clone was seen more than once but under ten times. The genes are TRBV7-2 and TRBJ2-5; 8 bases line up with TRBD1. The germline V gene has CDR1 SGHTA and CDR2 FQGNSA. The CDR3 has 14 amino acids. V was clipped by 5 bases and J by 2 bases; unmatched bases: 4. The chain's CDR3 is CASSHRQGQETQYF. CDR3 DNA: TGTGCCAGCAGCCATCGACAGGGGCAAGAGACCCAGTACTTC.

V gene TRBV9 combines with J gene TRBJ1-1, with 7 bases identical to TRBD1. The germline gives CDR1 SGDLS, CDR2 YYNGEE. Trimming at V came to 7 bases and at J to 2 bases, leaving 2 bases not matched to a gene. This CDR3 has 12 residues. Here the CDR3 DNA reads TGTGCCAGCGGGGACAGTAACACTGAAGCTTTCTTT. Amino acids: CASGDSNTEAFF. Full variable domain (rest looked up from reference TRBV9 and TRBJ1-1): DSGVTQTPKHLITATGQRVTLRCSPRSGDLSVYWYQQSLDQGLQFLIQYYNGEERAKGNILERFSAQQFPDLHSELNLSSLELGDSALYFCASGDSNTEAFFGQGTRLTVV.

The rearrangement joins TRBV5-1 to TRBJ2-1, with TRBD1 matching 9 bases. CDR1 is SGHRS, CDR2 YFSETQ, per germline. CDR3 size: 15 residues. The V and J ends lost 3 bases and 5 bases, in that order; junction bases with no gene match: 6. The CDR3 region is CASSSGQGGDNEQFF. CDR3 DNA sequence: TGCGCCAGCAGCTCGGGACAGGGTGGCGACAATGAGCAGTTCTTC. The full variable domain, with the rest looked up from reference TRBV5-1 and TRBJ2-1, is KAGVTQTPRYLIKTRGQQVTLSCSPISGHRSVSWYQQTPGQGLQFLFEYFSETQRNKGNFPGRFSGRQFSNSRSEMNVSTLELGDSALYLCASSSGQGGDNEQFFGPGTRLTVL.

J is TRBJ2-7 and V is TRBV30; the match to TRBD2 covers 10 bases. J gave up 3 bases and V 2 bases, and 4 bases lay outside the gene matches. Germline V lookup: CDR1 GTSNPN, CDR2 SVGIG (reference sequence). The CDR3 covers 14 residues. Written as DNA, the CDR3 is TGTGCCTGGAGTAGACTAGCGGGCAGCTACGAGCAGTACTTC. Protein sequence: CAWSRLAGSYEQYF.

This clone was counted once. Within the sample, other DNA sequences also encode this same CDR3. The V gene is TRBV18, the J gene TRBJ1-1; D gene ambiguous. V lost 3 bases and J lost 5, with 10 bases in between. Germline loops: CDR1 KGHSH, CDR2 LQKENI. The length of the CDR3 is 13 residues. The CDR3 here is CASSPGEGTEAFF. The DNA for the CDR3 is TGTGCCAGCTCACCCGGGGAAGGGACTGAAGCTTTCTTT.

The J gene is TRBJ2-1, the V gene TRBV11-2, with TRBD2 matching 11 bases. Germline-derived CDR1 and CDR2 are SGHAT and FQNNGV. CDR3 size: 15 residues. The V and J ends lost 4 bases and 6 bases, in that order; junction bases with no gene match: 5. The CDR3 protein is CASSSTSGSRNEQFF. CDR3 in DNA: TGTGCCAGCAGCTCCACTAGCGGGAGTCGCAATGAGCAGTTCTTC.

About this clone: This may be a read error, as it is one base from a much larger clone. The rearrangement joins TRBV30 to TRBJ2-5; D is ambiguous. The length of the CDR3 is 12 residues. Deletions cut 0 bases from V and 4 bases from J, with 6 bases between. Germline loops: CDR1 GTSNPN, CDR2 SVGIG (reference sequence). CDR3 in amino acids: CAWSVRVETQYF. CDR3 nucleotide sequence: TGTGCCTGGAGTGTAAGGGTAGAGACCCAGTACTTC.

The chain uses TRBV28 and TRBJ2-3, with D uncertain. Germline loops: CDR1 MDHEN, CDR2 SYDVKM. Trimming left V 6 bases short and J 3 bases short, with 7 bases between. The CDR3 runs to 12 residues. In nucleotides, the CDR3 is TGTGCCAGCAGCCTTATTACAGATACGCAGTATTTT. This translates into CASSLITDTQYF.

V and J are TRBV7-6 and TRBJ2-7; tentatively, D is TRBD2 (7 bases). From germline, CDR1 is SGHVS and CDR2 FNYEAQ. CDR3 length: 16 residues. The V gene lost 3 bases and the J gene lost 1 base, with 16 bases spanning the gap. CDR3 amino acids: CASSLWASGQSYEQYF. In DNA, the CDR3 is TGTGCCAGCAGCTTGTGGGCTAGCGGACAGTCCTACGAGCAGTACTTC.

For the CDR3, the DNA is TGTGCCAGCAGCTTAGGGAGCCAAGAGACCCAGTACTTC. Amino acid sequence: CASSLGSQETQYF. The chain joins TRBV7-6 to TRBJ2-5; no reliable D call. CDR3 length equals 13 residues. V was cut by 1 base and J by 1 base, with 4 bases left in between. Looked up from germline, CDR1 is SGHVS and CDR2 is FNYEAQ.

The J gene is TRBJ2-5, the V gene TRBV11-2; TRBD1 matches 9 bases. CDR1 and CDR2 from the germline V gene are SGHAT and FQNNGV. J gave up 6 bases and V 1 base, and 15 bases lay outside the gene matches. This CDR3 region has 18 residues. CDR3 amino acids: CASSLGPATGGIGKTQYF. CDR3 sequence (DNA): TGTGCCAGCAGCTTAGGCCCAGCCACAGGGGGCATAGGGAAGACCCAGTACTTC.

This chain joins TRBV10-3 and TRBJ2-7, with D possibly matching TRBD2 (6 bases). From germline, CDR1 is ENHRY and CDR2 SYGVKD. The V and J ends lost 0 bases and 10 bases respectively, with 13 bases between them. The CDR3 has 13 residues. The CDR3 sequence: CAISESDTSLQYF. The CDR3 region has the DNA TGTGCCATCAGTGAGTCGGATACTAGCTTACAGTACTTC.

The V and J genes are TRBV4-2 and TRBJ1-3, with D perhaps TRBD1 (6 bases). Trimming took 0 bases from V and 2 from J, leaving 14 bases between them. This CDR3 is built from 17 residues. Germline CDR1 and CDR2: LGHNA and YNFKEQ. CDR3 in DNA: TGTGCCAGCAGCCAAGAGACTCTTACAGGGACTGGAAACACCATATATTTT. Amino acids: CASSQETLTGTGNTIYF.

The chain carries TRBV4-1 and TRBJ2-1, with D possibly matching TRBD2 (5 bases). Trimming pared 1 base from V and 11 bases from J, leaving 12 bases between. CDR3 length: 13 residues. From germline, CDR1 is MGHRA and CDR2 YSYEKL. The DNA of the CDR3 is TGCGCCAGCAGCCAAGTCCTGAGGGCCCAGCAGTTCTTC. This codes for CASSQVLRAQQFF.

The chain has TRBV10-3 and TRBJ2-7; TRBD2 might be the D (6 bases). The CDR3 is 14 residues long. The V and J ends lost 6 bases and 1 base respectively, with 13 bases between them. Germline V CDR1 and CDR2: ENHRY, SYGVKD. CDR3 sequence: CAISPSGGSYEQYF. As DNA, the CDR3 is TGTGCCATCAGCCCGTCCGGGGGATCCTACGAGCAGTACTTC.

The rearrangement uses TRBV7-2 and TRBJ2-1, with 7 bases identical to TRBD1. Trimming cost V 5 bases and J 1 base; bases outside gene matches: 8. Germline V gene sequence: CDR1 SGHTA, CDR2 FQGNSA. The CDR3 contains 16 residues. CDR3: CASSAPGQISYNEQFF. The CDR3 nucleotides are TGTGCCAGCAGCGCACCGGGACAGATTTCCTACAATGAGCAGTTCTTC.

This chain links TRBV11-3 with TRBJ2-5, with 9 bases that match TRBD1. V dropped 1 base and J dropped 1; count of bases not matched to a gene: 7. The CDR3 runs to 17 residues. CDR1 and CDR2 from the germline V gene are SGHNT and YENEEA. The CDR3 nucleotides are TGTGCCAGCAGCTTAGGGGGGACAGGGCCCCCCCAAGAGACCCAGTACTTC. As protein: CASSLGGTGPPQETQYF.